These T cell receptor beta chains were read from a single sample in a study of T cell repertoires in cytomegalovirus infection. MiXCR, applied by TCRdb to the reads, yields one record per CDR3 protein. The sample yields approximately 190,000 distinct CDR3 sequences, 28% seen once. Input material: PBMCs. These receptors all come from a human donor in good health (CMV status not recorded). Some clones in this sample may be carry-over from other donors' samples. Both conserved end residues are part of each CDR3. Size is omitted from some rows. Given values are once, few, many or a class for expanded clones.

>TRBJ1-1|TRBV30|NA
CAWSQGKNTEAFF
>TRBJ2-2|TRBV7-2|few
CASSLHRGRTGELFF
>TRBJ2-2|TRBV6-6|NA
CASRRLQGTVELFF
>TRBJ1-2|TRBV6-6|NA
CASSYSRGIGYTF
>TRBJ2-1|TRBV6-5|few
CASTRRGSFNYNEQFF
>TRBJ1-1|TRBV5-1|NA
CASSSSGGKNTEAFF
>TRBJ1-1|TRBV14|many
CASSLSRDTEAFF
>TRBJ2-5|TRBV7-6|few
CASSFTQQETQYF
>TRBJ1-1|TRBV7-9|NA
CASSLQGAHGATEAFF
>TRBJ2-7|TRBV29-1|few
CSVGDASYEQYF
>TRBJ2-3|TRBV4-2|few
CASSQDSGGADTQYF
>TRBJ2-7|TRBV29-1|NA
CSVGQLGGYEQYF
>TRBJ2-2|TRBV6-6|many
CASSNRFDTGELFF
>TRBJ1-5|TRBV12-3/TRBV12-4|NA
CATGGTGQPQHF
>TRBJ2-3|TRBV15|NA
CATSRQGESTDTQYF
>TRBJ2-6|TRBV25-1|many
CASSDPQRSGANVLTF
>TRBJ1-2|TRBV20-1|NA
CSVGDMNVDYGYTF
>TRBJ1-2|TRBV7-2|many
CASSLSNPDSYGYTF
>TRBJ2-7|TRBV20-1|NA
CSARWSLSYEQYF
>TRBJ1-4|TRBV6-2/TRBV6-3|NA
CASSLPTGLPNEKLFF
>TRBJ2-1|TRBV7-8|NA
CASSSIGLDYNEQFF
>TRBJ2-7|TRBV18|NA
CASSPRDPYEQYF
>TRBJ1-5|TRBV6-5|NA
CASSTVRGGNQPQHF
>TRBJ2-1|TRBV12-3/TRBV12-4|NA
CASSYRLTGYNEQFF
>TRBJ2-7|TRBV14|few
CASSHREAYEQYF
>TRBJ2-5|TRBV7-8|few
CASSLVASGVQETQYF
>TRBJ1-4|TRBV9|NA
CASSQQTGGTNEKLFF
>TRBJ1-1|TRBV6-2/TRBV6-3|few
CASSSVTQGVNTEAFF
>TRBJ2-5|TRBV6-6|NA
CGSSRTGGAETQYF
>TRBJ2-1|TRBV29-1|NA
CSVASGGYNEQFF
>TRBJ1-1|TRBV12-3/TRBV12-4|NA
CASSSRAVEAFF
>TRBJ2-3|TRBV7-9|many
CATKEGTSTDTQYF
>TRBJ1-1|TRBV7-9|NA
CASSPPLEVGTEAFF
>TRBJ1-1|TRBV11-3|many
CASSRQENTEAFF
>TRBJ1-4|TRBV6-5|few
CASSYFSTGGNEKLFF
>TRBJ2-1|TRBV19|few
CASSILDSLSYNEQFF
>TRBJ1-2|TRBV7-2|NA
CASRSTSTRGYTF
>TRBJ1-1|TRBV11-2|few
CASSLRRGTEAFF
>TRBJ2-5|TRBV5-4|NA
CASSPDREGQETQYF
>TRBJ1-6|TRBV2|NA
CASSELWDSPLHF
>TRBJ1-1|TRBV4-2|many
CASTASTGHTEAFF
>TRBJ2-3|TRBV7-2|NA
CASSLGRSTDTEYF
>TRBJ2-1|TRBV29-1|NA
CSVEGLASYNEQFF
>TRBJ2-4|TRBV10-2|NA
CASSEPGAGFANF
>TRBJ2-2|TRBV5-4|many
CASSFGLAGRTGELFF
>TRBJ2-5|TRBV18|NA
CASSPTAGVQETQYF
>TRBJ1-1|TRBV12-5|few
CASGLMNTEAFF
>TRBJ1-1|TRBV2|few
CASSEALLRGEAFF
>TRBJ2-1|TRBV14|NA
CASSPIDSLSSYNEQFF
>TRBJ1-6|TRBV7-2|many
CASSLEVAAVALHF
>TRBJ1-3|TRBV6-6|NA
CASTVTPGQLWNTIYF
>TRBJ2-1|TRBV12-5|NA
CDSGTPMWFSYNEQFF
>TRBJ2-7|TRBV7-6|few
CASSSGASGGFNEQYF
>TRBJ2-1|TRBV7-6|few
CASSRDRVTYNEQFF